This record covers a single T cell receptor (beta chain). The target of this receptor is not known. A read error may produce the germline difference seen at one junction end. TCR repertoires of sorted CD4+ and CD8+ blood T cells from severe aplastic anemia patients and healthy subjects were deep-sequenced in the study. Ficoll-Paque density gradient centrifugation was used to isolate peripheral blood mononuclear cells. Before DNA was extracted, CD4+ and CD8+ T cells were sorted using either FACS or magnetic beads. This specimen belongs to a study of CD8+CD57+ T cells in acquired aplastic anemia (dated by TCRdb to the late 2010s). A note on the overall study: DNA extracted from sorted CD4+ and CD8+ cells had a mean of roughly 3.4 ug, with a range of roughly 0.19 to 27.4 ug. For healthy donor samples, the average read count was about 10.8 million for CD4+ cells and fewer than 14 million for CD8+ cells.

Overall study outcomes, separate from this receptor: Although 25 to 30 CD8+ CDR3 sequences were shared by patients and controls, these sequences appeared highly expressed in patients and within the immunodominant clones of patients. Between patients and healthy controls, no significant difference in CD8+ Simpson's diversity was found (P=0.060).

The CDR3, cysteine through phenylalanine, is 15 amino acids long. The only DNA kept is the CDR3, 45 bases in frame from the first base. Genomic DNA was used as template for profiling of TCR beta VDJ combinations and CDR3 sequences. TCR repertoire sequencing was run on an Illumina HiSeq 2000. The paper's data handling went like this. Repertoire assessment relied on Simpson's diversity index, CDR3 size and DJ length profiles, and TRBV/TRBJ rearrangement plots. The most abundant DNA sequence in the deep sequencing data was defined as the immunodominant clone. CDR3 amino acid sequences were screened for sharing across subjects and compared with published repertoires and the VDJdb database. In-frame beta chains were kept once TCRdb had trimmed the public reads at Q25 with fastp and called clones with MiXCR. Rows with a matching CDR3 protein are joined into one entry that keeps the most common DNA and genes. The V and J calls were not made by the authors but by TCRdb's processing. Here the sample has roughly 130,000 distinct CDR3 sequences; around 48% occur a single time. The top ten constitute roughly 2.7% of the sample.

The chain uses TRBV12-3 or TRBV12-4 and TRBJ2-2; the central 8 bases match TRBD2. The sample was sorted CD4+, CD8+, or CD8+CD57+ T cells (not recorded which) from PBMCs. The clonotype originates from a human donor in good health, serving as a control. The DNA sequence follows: TGTGCCAGCAGGTTAGCGGGAAGGTCTACCGGGGAGCTGTTTTTT. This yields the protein CASRLAGRSTGELFF.